The clone carrying this TCR beta chain was detected a few times. No antigen is known for it. CDR1 MNHEY and CDR2 SVGAGI come from the germline V gene. The CDR3 sequence is 15 residues long. Trimming pared 4 bases from V and 12 bases from J, leaving 22 bases between. The data derive from a study of T cell responses to AZD1222 COVID-19 vaccine. General study points: Repertoire sampling occurred only after the peak T cell response.

Clones were sequenced by immunoSEQ multiplex PCR, and TCRdb holds only the in-frame ones, with some missing. The sample holds 130,000 to 150,000 clones, 75% to 95% seen once. This sample comprised peripheral blood, obtained on day 0 of AZD1222 vaccination. The chain has TRBV6-5 and TRBJ2-1; D possibly corresponds to TRBD1 (6 bases). This sequence was found in an adult in good health. CDR3 in DNA: TGTGCCAGCAGTTCCGACAGGCTCAGAGGAGAAGGGCAGTTCTTC. Its translation is CASSSDRLRGEGQFF.